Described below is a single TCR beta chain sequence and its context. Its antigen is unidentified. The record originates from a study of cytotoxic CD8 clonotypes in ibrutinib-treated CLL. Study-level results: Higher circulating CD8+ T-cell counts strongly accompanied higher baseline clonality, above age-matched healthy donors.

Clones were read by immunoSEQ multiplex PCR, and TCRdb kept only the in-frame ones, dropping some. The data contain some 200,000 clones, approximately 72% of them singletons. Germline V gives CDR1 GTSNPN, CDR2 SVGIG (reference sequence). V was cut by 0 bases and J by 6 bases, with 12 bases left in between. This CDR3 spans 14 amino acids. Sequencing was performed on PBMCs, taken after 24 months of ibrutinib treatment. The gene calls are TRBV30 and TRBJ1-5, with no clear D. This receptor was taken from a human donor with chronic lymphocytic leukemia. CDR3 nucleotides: TGTGCCTGGAGTGTTACCGTTAATCGTCAGCCCCAGCATTTT. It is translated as CAWSVTVNRQPQHF.